Shown below are 8 T cell receptor beta chains from a single sample sequenced in a study of blood T cell repertoires in COVID-19. Sequenced by immunoSEQ multiplex PCR; TCRdb stores in-frame clones only, minus some. The sample carries roughly 260,000 clones, approximately 82% recorded once. Sequenced sample: peripheral blood. The receptors here all came from a woman between 18 and 29 years old with acute or convalescent COVID-19.

This clone was observed once. This rearrangement joins TRBV5-6 to TRBJ2-3; D may be TRBD1 (5 bases). Looked up from germline, CDR1 is SGHDT and CDR2 is YYEEEE. The V gene lost 2 bases and the J gene lost 5 bases, with 21 bases spanning the gap. This CDR3 has 17 amino acids. CDR3 loop: CASSFPATEPRGDTQYF. The CDR3 nucleotides are TGTGCCAGCAGCTTCCCAGCGACAGAACCTCGAGGAGATACGCAGTATTTT.

The chain couples TRBV6-2 or TRBV6-3 to TRBJ1-2, with D unclear. Trimming stripped 5 bases from V and 9 bases from J, with 10 bases between. Germline V CDR1 and CDR2: MNHEY, SVGEGT. The CDR3 consists of 11 residues. In DNA, the CDR3 is TGTGCCAGCAGTACTGGTCTGCGCTACACCTTC. Its translation: CASSTGLRYTF.

The CDR3 DNA follows: TGTGCCAGCAGCCCCAAACGGACAGGGAGAGAGGGCTACACCTTC. Protein: CASSPKRTGREGYTF. V usage is TRBV7-8 and J usage is TRBJ1-2; 8 bases line up with TRBD1. CDR3 size: 15 residues. Germline lookup yields CDR1 SGHVS and CDR2 FQNEAQ. The V and J ends lost 5 bases and 8 bases, in that order; junction bases with no gene match: 13.

This clone was observed a handful of times. This chain's CDR3 is CASLGQGDTGELFF. In DNA form, the CDR3 reads TGTGCCAGCCTGGGACAGGGAGACACCGGGGAGCTGTTTTTT. The gene calls are TRBV3-1 (or the pseudogene TRBV3-2) and TRBJ2-2; 9 bases fit TRBD1. The germline V gene has CDR1 LGHDT and CDR2 YNNKEL (reference sequence). This CDR3 has 14 amino acids. J was trimmed by 3 bases and V by 8 bases; bases with no gene match: 4.

The V and J genes are TRBV12-3 or TRBV12-4 and TRBJ1-1, with TRBD1 identical over 9 bases. The V gene end was trimmed by 7 bases and the J gene end by 10 bases; junction bases not matched to a gene: 4. The CDR3 totals 11 residues. The DNA for the CDR3 is TGTGCCAGCATGCTGACAGGGGGAGCTTTCTTT. This sequence encodes CASMLTGGAFF.

This clone was seen only a few times. The V and J genes are TRBV5-1 and TRBJ1-1, with 7 bases fitting TRBD1. Germline V gene sequence: CDR1 SGHRS, CDR2 YFSETQ. The CDR3 is 14 residues long. With 5 bases clipped from V and 1 base from J, the junction kept 5 bases outside the gene matches. The CDR3 is CASRPTGSNTEAFF. CDR3 DNA sequence: TGCGCCAGCAGACCGACAGGGTCGAACACTGAAGCTTTCTTT.

The chain has TRBV6-6 and TRBJ2-2, with 7 nucleotides matching TRBD2. The CDR3 totals 14 residues. V was clipped by 7 bases and J by 3 bases; unmatched bases: 5. The germline gives CDR1 MNHNY, CDR2 SVGAGI (reference sequence). CDR3 loop: CASIPLADTGELFF. The CDR3 coding sequence is TGTGCCAGCATTCCTCTAGCGGACACCGGGGAGCTGTTTTTT.

This rearrangement joins TRBV28 to TRBJ2-1; D not resolved. Germline loops: CDR1 MDHEN, CDR2 SYDVKM. V was trimmed by 7 bases and J by 4 bases, leaving 5 bases between them. This CDR3 contains 11 residues. As DNA, the CDR3 is TGTGCCAGCAATCAGTACAATGAGCAGTTCTTC. This translates into CASNQYNEQFF.